The rows below give T cell receptor beta chains drawn from one sample of a study of patients and donors after allogeneic stem cell transplantation. Each CDR3 protein gets one entry after TCRdb re-called the RT-PCR reads with MiXCR. Altogether hundreds of thousands of distinct CDR3 sequences are present, 16% being singletons, with the ten largest covering about 7%. The sequenced material came from blood, either unsorted or a sorted T cell fraction (not recorded which). Source of these receptors: a human donor who was either an allogeneic HSCT recipient or a stem cell or donor lymphocyte infusion donor (not recorded which). It is not recorded whose cells these are; they may come from a transplant donor. Both conserved end residues are part of each CDR3. A D gene is named only where the DNA matches it firmly. Size tells how often a clone was seen (once, few, many) or the class of an expanded clone, and some rows leave it out.

D,length,J,size,V,CDR3,DNA
.,14,TRBJ2-7,few,TRBV5-6,CASSLGHSSYEQYF,TGTGCCAGCAGCTTGGGACATTCCTCCTACGAGCAGTACTTC
.,16,TRBJ1-5,.,TRBV7-2,CASSLQGPGVVQPQHF,TGTGCCAGCAGCCTCCAGGGGCCCGGCGTTGTTCAGCCCCAGCATTTT
TRBD2,18,TRBJ2-4,.,TRBV9,CASSVATPVAGGPNIQYF,TGTGCCAGCAGCGTAGCTACTCCGGTAGCGGGAGGACCAAACATTCAGTACTTC
.,16,TRBJ1-6,.,TRBV25-1,CASSTGSGIMNSPLHF,TGTGCCAGCTCTACCGGCAGCGGGATCATGAATTCACCCCTCCACTTT
.,16,TRBJ2-1,.,TRBV28,CASSPQFSGTGNEQFF,TGTGCCAGCAGTCCTCAATTCTCCGGGACGGGTAATGAGCAGTTCTTC
.,15,TRBJ1-4,few,TRBV20-1,CSARDMRGAGEKLFF,TGCAGTGCTAGAGATATGCGGGGGGCTGGGGAAAAACTGTTTTTT
.,13,TRBJ1-1,.,TRBV2,CASSPKGTPEAFF,TGTGCCAGCAGTCCGAAGGGGACGCCTGAAGCTTTCTTT
TRBD1,18,TRBJ1-1,many,TRBV11-1,CASSLVWDRGRLLPEAFF,TGTGCCAGCAGCTTAGTTTGGGACAGGGGGCGCCTCTTGCCCGAAGCTTTCTTT
.,17,TRBJ2-3,many,TRBV12-3/TRBV12-4,CASSSVPHLTSTDTQYF,TGTGCCAGCAGTTCCGTCCCGCACCTGACTAGCACAGATACGCAGTATTTT
TRBD2,14,TRBJ2-1,.,TRBV9,CASSVDAGGYEQFF,TGTGCCAGCAGCGTAGACGCGGGAGGGTATGAGCAGTTCTTC
.,13,TRBJ1-2,many,TRBV6-2/TRBV6-3,CASIRDKVGKNTF,TGTGCCAGCATTCGGGACAAAGTTGGAAAAAACACCTTC
TRBD1,16,TRBJ1-6,few,TRBV3-1,CASSQFPQGYNSPLHF,TGTGCCAGCAGCCAATTCCCACAGGGGTATAATTCACCCCTCCACTTT
.,13,TRBJ1-1,many,TRBV24-1,CATQQDPNTEAFF,TGTGCCACCCAACAGGACCCGAACACTGAAGCTTTCTTT
.,12,TRBJ1-1,.,TRBV2,CASSEVGTEAFF,TGTGCCAGCAGTGAGGTGGGCACTGAAGCTTTCTTT
.,15,TRBJ2-5,few,TRBV5-1,CASSLGVKTQETQYF,TGCGCCAGCAGCTTGGGGGTGAAGACACAAGAGACCCAGTACTTC
.,13,TRBJ2-3,few,TRBV7-3,CASSSGWRDTQYF,TGTGCCAGCAGCTCCGGCTGGCGAGATACGCAGTATTTT
TRBD2,16,TRBJ2-7,many,TRBV20-1,CSAPVREAGEVHEQYF,TGCAGTGCTCCCGTACGTGAAGCGGGGGAGGTTCACGAGCAGTACTTC
TRBD1,17,TRBJ1-1,few,TRBV3-1,CASSQEPGTGGRGEAFF,TGTGCCAGCAGCCAAGAACCCGGGACAGGGGGGCGAGGTGAAGCTTTCTTT
.,17,TRBJ2-6,few,TRBV24-1,CATSGGGIYSGANVLTF,TGTGCCACCAGTGGTGGAGGGATTTACTCTGGGGCCAACGTCCTGACTTTC
.,16,TRBJ2-5,.,TRBV21-1,CASSKAPGDILETQYF,TGTGCCAGCAGCAAAGCGCCAGGCGATATCCTAGAGACCCAGTACTTC
.,15,TRBJ2-2,many,TRBV4-2,CASSQGTTNTGELFF,TGTGCCAGCAGCCAAGGGACAACGAACACCGGGGAGCTGTTTTTT
TRBD1,17,TRBJ2-7,.,TRBV20-1,CSASWRTGRLGFYEQYF,TGCAGTGCTAGCTGGCGGACAGGGAGGTTGGGGTTTTACGAGCAGTACTTC
.,13,TRBJ2-5,few,TRBV30,CAWSVTGSETQYF,TGTGCCTGGAGTGTAACGGGGTCCGAGACCCAGTACTTC
TRBD2,19,TRBJ2-2,few,TRBV11-2,CASSPTSGLAGGNTGELFF,TGTGCCAGCAGCCCAACCTCCGGACTAGCGGGGGGGAACACCGGGGAGCTGTTTTTT
TRBD2,16,TRBJ2-3,.,TRBV4-3,CASSHLSPSGPDTQYF,TGCGCCAGCAGCCATCTCAGCCCTAGCGGCCCAGATACGCAGTATTTT
TRBD2,18,TRBJ2-2,few,TRBV4-3,CASSQSRGTSYFDGELFF,TGCGCCAGCAGCCAAAGTCGTGGGACTAGCTATTTTGACGGGGAGCTGTTTTTT
.,15,TRBJ1-1,.,TRBV10-3,CAISETPGVTTEAFF,TGTGCCATCAGTGAGACTCCAGGGGTTACCACTGAAGCTTTCTTT
.,15,TRBJ2-1,.,TRBV5-5,CASSLVGTPYNEQFF,TGTGCCAGCAGCTTGGTCGGGACACCGTACAATGAGCAGTTCTTC
.,12,TRBJ1-1,.,TRBV30,CAWSGGDTEAFF,TGTGCCTGGAGTGGAGGAGACACTGAAGCTTTCTTT
TRBD1,16,TRBJ2-3,.,TRBV24-1,CATSGSGTASTDTQYF,TGTGCCACCAGTGGTTCAGGGACAGCTAGCACAGATACGCAGTATTTT
TRBD1,17,TRBJ1-1,few,TRBV7-9,CASSLGGGQPLNTEAFF,TGTGCCAGCAGCTTAGGTGGGGGACAGCCCTTGAACACTGAAGCTTTCTTT
.,14,TRBJ2-1,.,TRBV12-3/TRBV12-4,CASTLIGPYNEQFF,TGTGCCAGCACCCTAATAGGGCCCTACAATGAGCAGTTCTTC
.,13,TRBJ1-1,few,TRBV2,CASNIRVRTEAFF,TGTGCCAGCAATATTAGGGTGAGGACTGAAGCTTTCTTT
TRBD2,13,TRBJ2-4,.,TRBV12-3/TRBV12-4,CASSHRRGGIQYF,TGTGCCAGCAGCCACCGCCGGGGGGGCATTCAGTATTTC
TRBD2,15,TRBJ2-1,.,TRBV20-1,CSALMGGSSYNEQFF,TGCAGTGCCCTAATGGGGGGGAGCTCCTACAATGAGCAGTTCTTC
.,12,TRBJ2-1,.,TRBV28,CASSLFGYRQFF,TGTGCCAGCAGTTTATTTGGGTACAGGCAGTTCTTC
TRBD1,14,TRBJ1-2,.,TRBV20-1,CSAKAGGAGYGYTF,TGCAGTGCCAAGGCAGGGGGCGCGGGCTATGGCTACACCTTC
.,12,TRBJ1-1,many,TRBV7-9,CASSLLNTEAFF,TGTGCCAGCAGCTTACTGAACACTGAAGCTTTCTTT
TRBD2,15,TRBJ2-2,.,TRBV6-1,CASSAGTSITGELFF,TGTGCCAGCAGCGCCGGGACTAGTATCACCGGGGAGCTGTTTTTT
.,17,TRBJ2-2,many,TRBV4-2,CASSQAVGGIRTGELFF,TGTGCCAGCAGCCAAGCCGTAGGGGGTATAAGGACCGGGGAGCTGTTTTTT
TRBD1,13,TRBJ1-1,few,TRBV6-2/TRBV6-3,CASTRTGGTEAFF,TGTGCCAGCACTCGCACAGGGGGTACTGAAGCTTTCTTT
.,13,TRBJ1-2,once,TRBV11-3,CASSSAWPRGYTF,TGTGCCAGCAGCTCTGCGTGGCCCAGGGGCTACACCTTC
.,14,TRBJ2-3,many,TRBV29-1,CSVAYGPQGDTQYF,TGCAGCGTTGCTTACGGCCCCCAGGGAGATACGCAGTATTTT
.,20,TRBJ1-6,few,TRBV11-2,CASSLDSGQGRIGPRSPLHF,TGTGCCAGCAGCTTAGACTCGGGGCAGGGACGGATTGGGCCTAGATCACCCCTCCACTTT
TRBD1,17,TRBJ2-1,few,TRBV4-2,CASSQRGQGKIFDEQFF,TGTGCCAGCAGCCAACGGGGACAGGGGAAAATTTTCGATGAGCAGTTCTTC
.,12,TRBJ2-2,.,TRBV5-1,CASGGYTGELFF,TGCGCCAGCGGCGGCTACACCGGGGAGCTGTTTTTT
.,11,TRBJ1-5,few,TRBV2,CASSGAEPQHF,TGTGCCAGCAGCGGCGCGGAGCCCCAGCATTTT
TRBD2,17,TRBJ2-3,.,TRBV4-3,CASSQGPGLPSTDTQYF,TGCGCCAGCAGCCAAGGGCCGGGACTACCCAGCACAGATACGCAGTATTTT
TRBD1,12,TRBJ1-2,many,TRBV12-3/TRBV12-4,CASNQGAGGYTF,TGTGCCAGCAACCAGGGGGCAGGTGGCTACACCTTC
TRBD2,16,TRBJ2-3,few,TRBV7-2,CASTPLAGALTDTQYF,TGTGCCAGCACCCCCCTAGCGGGGGCCCTCACAGATACGCAGTATTTT
.,16,TRBJ1-5,.,TRBV12-3/TRBV12-4,CASSLGLSDGNQPQHF,TGTGCCAGCAGTTTAGGACTGTCAGACGGCAATCAGCCCCAGCATTTT
.,14,TRBJ1-6,.,TRBV5-1,CASKTDFYNSPLHF,TGCGCCAGCAAAACGGATTTTTATAATTCACCCCTCCACTTT
TRBD2,15,TRBJ2-3,few,TRBV7-9,CASSPVAGGQDTQYF,TGTGCCAGCAGCCCTGTTGCGGGGGGGCAAGATACGCAGTATTTT
.,14,TRBJ2-4,.,TRBV6-2/TRBV6-3,CASGLDRAKNIQYF,TGTGCCAGCGGTCTAGACCGAGCCAAAAACATTCAGTACTTC
.,16,TRBJ2-3,few,TRBV9,CASSVATRDRADTQYF,TGTGCCAGCAGCGTAGCGACCCGGGATAGGGCAGATACGCAGTATTTT